This is a list of T cell receptor beta chains from one sample in a study of T cell changes during pregnancy in multiple sclerosis. Profiling relied on immunoSEQ multiplex PCR, and the TCRdb table lists in-frame clones only, not all of them. Altogether 20,000 to 30,000 clones are present, nearly 90% being singletons, with the ten largest covering approximately 16%. The source was CD8+ T cells from peripheral blood mononuclear cells, collected in the second trimester of pregnancy. The receptors derive from a female donor with multiple sclerosis, enrolled in a pregnancy study. Each CDR3 is given with its conserved first and last residue. A D gene is named only where the DNA matches it firmly.

>TRBD1|TRBJ2-1|TRBV18
CASSPPGDRGPYNEQFF
>NA|TRBJ2-1|TRBV6-6
CASGAVSNEQFF
>NA|TRBJ2-7|TRBV27
CASSLKPSYEQYF
>TRBD1|TRBJ1-2|TRBV19
CASSTGTGTNYGYTF
>TRBD2|TRBJ2-5|TRBV2
CASSEGLAGGPGQETQYF
>NA|TRBJ2-2|TRBV2
CASSAGSLTGELFF
>TRBD1|TRBJ2-7|TRBV15
CATSREGTGDYEQYF
>TRBD1|TRBJ2-7|TRBV28
CASSFGTGVSDYERQYF
>NA|TRBJ2-2|TRBV2
CASRGQGGNTGELFF
>NA|TRBJ1-4|TRBV28
CASSPPRVPSNEKLFF
>TRBD2|TRBJ2-7|TRBV2
CASIIAGGPDSHYEQYF
>NA|TRBJ1-4|TRBV9
CASSVDTGGEKLFF
>NA|TRBJ2-6|TRBV7-6
CASSSGLAPSGANVLTF
>NA|TRBJ2-7|TRBV2
CASSGQVYEQYF
>TRBD1|TRBJ1-2|TRBV2
CATYRGTSYGYTF
>TRBD2|TRBJ2-7|TRBV11-2
CASSLAPPTSGSYEQYF
>NA|TRBJ2-7|TRBV13
CASSLGVSLYEQYF
>TRBD2|TRBJ2-1|TRBV28
CASRSNWASGRLEQFF
>TRBD2|TRBJ2-7|TRBV2
CASSEAVLAGMFEQYF
>NA|TRBJ2-2|TRBV6-5
CASSPGTYLTGELFF
>NA|TRBJ2-7|TRBV29-1
CSVVSAGRNYEQYF
>NA|TRBJ1-1|TRBV19
CASSISGAVTEAFF
>NA|TRBJ1-3|TRBV4-1
CASSQGRGNTIYF
>NA|TRBJ1-5|TRBV7-9
CASRAPGVNQPQHF
>TRBD2|TRBJ2-7|TRBV27
CASSLKGDLNRDYYYEQYF
>TRBD1|TRBJ1-1|TRBV7-2
CASSFLRQGYTEAFF
>TRBD1|TRBJ2-7|TRBV4-1
CASRDWDRVTYEQYF
>NA|TRBJ2-7|TRBV4-1
CASSQVRSASYEQYF
>TRBD1|TRBJ2-7|TRBV28
CASSSPGQGYEQYF
>NA|TRBJ1-4|TRBV27
CASSLPSLEKLFF
>NA|TRBJ2-2|TRBV5-1
CASSPLLEPGELFF
>NA|TRBJ2-7|TRBV25-1
CASSDPSTGSYEQYF
>NA|TRBJ2-7|TRBV5-6
CASSSSGYEQYF
>TRBD1|TRBJ1-6|TRBV4-1
CASSSTGSSYNSPLHF
>TRBD1|TRBJ1-2|TRBV19
CASQSPRDRKNYGYTF
>NA|TRBJ2-7|TRBV13
CASSLGPSSYEQYF
>TRBD1|TRBJ2-1|TRBV28
CASSVLQGTRYNEQFF
>TRBD2|TRBJ2-1|TRBV7-8
CASSQGLAGWDSYNEQFF
>NA|TRBJ2-3|TRBV16
CASSQGRSSSTDTQYF
>NA|TRBJ1-1|TRBV7-9
CASSLYFVDRNTEAFF
>TRBD2|TRBJ2-3|TRBV7-2
CASSPRGWTSDTDTQYF
>TRBD2|TRBJ2-1|TRBV29-1
CSAGDFGTSGNYNEQFF
>NA|TRBJ2-7|TRBV4-1
CASSQDPGLTYEQYF
>TRBD1|TRBJ1-2|TRBV4-1
CASSQESGGNYGYTF
>NA|TRBJ1-1|TRBV9
CASSPTVSTEAFF
>NA|TRBJ2-1|TRBV7-6
CASSLALEGNEQFF
>NA|TRBJ1-4|TRBV6-1
CASGPTGTNEKLFF
>NA|TRBJ2-2|TRBV15
CATSSGPRATGELFF
>TRBD2|TRBJ2-7|TRBV4-1
CASSQSTGGPSYEQYF
>TRBD1|TRBJ2-5|TRBV13
CASSLRQGVETQYF
>NA|TRBJ1-3|TRBV7-2
CASSPPGDLGDTIYF
>NA|TRBJ2-4|TRBV28
CASNKLADRSGVSKNIQYF
>TRBD2|TRBJ2-1|TRBV5-6
CASSLAGGEVGNEQFF
>TRBD1|TRBJ1-1|TRBV6-5
CASSTGQATEAFF